A single sample gave rise to the 5 T cell receptor beta chains below, sequenced in a study of blood T cells in healthy people across ages. The use of a sample-barcoded 5' primer and a J-beta primer mix characterized a second PCR of roughly 7 to 11 cycles. Each CDR3 protein is one row after TCRdb ran MiXCR on the 5' RACE reads. The sample lists about 1.4 million distinct CDR3 sequences; around 59% were seen once. Material: blood. All receptors derive from a man aged 18 to 30 in good health.

The chain recombines TRBV18 with TRBJ2-6; D is uncertain. This CDR3 contains 15 residues. CDR1 is KGHSH, CDR2 LQKENI, per germline. V lost 3 bases to trimming and J lost 2 bases, with 8 bases between them. CDR3 DNA: TGTGCCAGCTCACCTATGAGCCCTGGGGCCAACGTCCTGACTTTC. This codes for CASSPMSPGANVLTF.

Turning to this clonotype: At one end the junction does not follow the germline gene, possibly because of a read error. The chain recombines TRBV6-1 with TRBJ2-3; 8 bases are shared with TRBD1. The germline CDR1 and CDR2 sequences are MNHNS and SASEGT. The CDR3 consists of 15 residues. The CDR3 region has the DNA TGTGCCAGCAGAACCAGGGGGCGGGTCACAGACACGCAGTATTTT. Its translation is CASRTRGRVTDTQYF.

This clonotype showed up just a few times. The rearrangement links TRBV27 to TRBJ2-7; weak D call: TRBD1 (6 bases). CDR1 and CDR2 from the germline V gene are MNHEY and SMNVEV (reference sequence). Trimming removed 5 bases at V and 0 bases at J, with 11 bases between. The CDR3 covers 14 residues. CDR3 bases: TGTGCCAGCAGTCCCATGGACAGCTCCTACGAGCAGTACTTC. Protein sequence: CASSPMDSSYEQYF.

V gene TRBV18 combines with J gene TRBJ2-5; no definite D call. Germline V gene lookup returns CDR1 KGHSH and CDR2 LQKENI. V shed 4 bases and J shed 5 bases, with 14 bases lying between them. The CDR3 contains 14 residues. The CDR3 nucleotides read TGTGCCAGCTCACTTACCCCCGGTCCGGAGACCCAGTACTTC. Translated: CASSLTPGPETQYF.

The gene calls are TRBV5-6 and TRBJ2-1, with 10 bases aligning to TRBD2. The CDR3 is 16 residues long. The germline V gene has CDR1 SGHDT and CDR2 YYEEEE. The trim removed 0 bases at V and 7 bases at J, leaving 7 bases unmatched. The CDR3 sequence: CASSLGSSGRLNEQFF. The DNA of the CDR3 is TGTGCCAGCAGCTTGGGATCTAGCGGGAGATTAAATGAGCAGTTCTTC. Combining the CDR3 with reference TRBV5-6 and TRBJ2-1 gives the whole variable domain DAGVTQSPTHLIKTRGQQVTLRCSPKSGHDTVSWYQQALGQGPQFIFQYYEEEERQRGNFPDRFSGHQFPNYSSELNVNALLLGDSALYLCASSLGSSGRLNEQFFGPGTRLTVL.